This TCR beta chain was identified in a study of shared clonotypes between healthy human individuals. Study-level points and caveats: Naive subsets typically showed greater estimated richness than memory subsets.

Donors, without exception, were Caucasian adults residing in Nashville, Tennessee. V was clipped by 5 bases and J by 4 bases; unmatched bases: 7. This CDR3 contains 14 residues. Germline CDR1 SGHDT, CDR2 YYEEEE. The genomic DNA of each subset was split evenly across several immunoSEQ plates. Produced via immunoSEQ multiplex PCR; TCRdb's table is partial and in-frame only. The sample yields around 2.5 million clones, approximately 94% seen once. As concerns this clone: Its target is not known. Other nucleotide sequences in the sample specify the same CDR3.

The sample taken for sequencing was naive CD4+ T cells from PBMCs. Subset denoted: CD45RA+ positively selected. This clonotype originated in a man aged 18 to 29 in good health. Some clones in this sample may be carry-over from other donors' samples. This chain joins TRBV5-6 and TRBJ2-5; 8 nucleotides align to TRBD2. The CDR3 protein is CASSTSRGGETQYF. Written as DNA, the CDR3 is TGTGCCAGCAGTACGAGTCGGGGGGGAGAGACCCAGTACTTC.